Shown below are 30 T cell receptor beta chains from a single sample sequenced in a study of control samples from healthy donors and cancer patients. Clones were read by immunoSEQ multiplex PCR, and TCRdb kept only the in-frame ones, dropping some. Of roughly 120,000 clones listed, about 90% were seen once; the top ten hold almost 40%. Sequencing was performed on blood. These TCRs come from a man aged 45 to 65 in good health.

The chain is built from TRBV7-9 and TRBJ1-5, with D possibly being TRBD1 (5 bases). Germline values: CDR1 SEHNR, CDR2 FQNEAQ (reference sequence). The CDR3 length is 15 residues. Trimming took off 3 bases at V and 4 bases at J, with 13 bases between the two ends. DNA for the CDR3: TGTGCCAGCAGCTTTGCAGGGATTGGGAATCAGCCCCAGCATTTT. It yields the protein CASSFAGIGNQPQHF.

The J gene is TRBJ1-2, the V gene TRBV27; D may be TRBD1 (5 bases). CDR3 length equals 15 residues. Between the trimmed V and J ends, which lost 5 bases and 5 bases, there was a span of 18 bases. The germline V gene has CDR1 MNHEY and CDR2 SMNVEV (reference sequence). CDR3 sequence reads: CASSLTGGHIYGYTF. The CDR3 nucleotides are TGTGCCAGCAGTCTAACCGGCGGACACATATATGGCTACACCTTC.

The CDR3 protein is CAWSSQGAGGYTF. The CDR3 DNA follows: TGTGCCTGGAGTTCCCAGGGGGCCGGTGGCTACACCTTC. The chain links TRBV30 to TRBJ1-2; 8 bases map to TRBD1. This CDR3 contains 13 residues. V dropped 2 bases and J dropped 7; count of bases not matched to a gene: 6. Germline values: CDR1 GTSNPN, CDR2 SVGIG (reference sequence).

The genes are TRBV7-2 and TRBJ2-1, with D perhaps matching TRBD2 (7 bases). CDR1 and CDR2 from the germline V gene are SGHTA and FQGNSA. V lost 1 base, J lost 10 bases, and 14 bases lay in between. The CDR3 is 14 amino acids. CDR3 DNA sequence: TGTGCCAGCAGCTTAGGGAGGGGGGGGCGCGAGCAGTTCTTC. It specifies CASSLGRGGREQFF. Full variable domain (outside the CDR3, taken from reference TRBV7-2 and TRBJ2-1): GAGVSQSPSNKVTEKGKDVELRCDPISGHTALYWYRQSLGQGLEFLIYFQGNSAPDKSGLPSDRFSAERTGGSVSTLTIQRTQQEDSAVYLCASSLGRGGREQFFGPGTRLTVL.

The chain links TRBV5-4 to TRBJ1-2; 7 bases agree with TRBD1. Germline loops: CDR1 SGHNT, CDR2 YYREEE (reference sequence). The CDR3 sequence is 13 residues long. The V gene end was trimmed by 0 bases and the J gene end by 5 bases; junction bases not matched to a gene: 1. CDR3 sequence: CASSLEGAYGYTF. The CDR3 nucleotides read TGTGCCAGCAGCTTGGAGGGGGCGTATGGCTACACCTTC. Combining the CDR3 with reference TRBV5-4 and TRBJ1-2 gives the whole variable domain ETGVTQSPTHLIKTRGQQVTLRCSSQSGHNTVSWYQQALGQGPQFIFQYYREEENGRGNFPPRFSGLQFPNYSSELNVNALELDDSALYLCASSLEGAYGYTFGSGTRLTVV.

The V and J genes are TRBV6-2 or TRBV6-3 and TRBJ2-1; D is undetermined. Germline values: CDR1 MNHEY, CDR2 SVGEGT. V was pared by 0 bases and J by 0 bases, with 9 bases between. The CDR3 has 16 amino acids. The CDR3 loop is CASSYSQTSSYNEQFF. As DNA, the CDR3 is TGTGCCAGCAGTTACTCGCAGACGAGCTCCTACAATGAGCAGTTCTTC.

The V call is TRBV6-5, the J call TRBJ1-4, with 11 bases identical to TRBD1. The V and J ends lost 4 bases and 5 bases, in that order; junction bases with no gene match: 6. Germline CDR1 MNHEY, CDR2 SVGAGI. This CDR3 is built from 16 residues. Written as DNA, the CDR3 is TGTGCCAGCAGTTCGTCGGACAGGGGGCTGAATGAAAAACTGTTTTTT. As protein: CASSSSDRGLNEKLFF.

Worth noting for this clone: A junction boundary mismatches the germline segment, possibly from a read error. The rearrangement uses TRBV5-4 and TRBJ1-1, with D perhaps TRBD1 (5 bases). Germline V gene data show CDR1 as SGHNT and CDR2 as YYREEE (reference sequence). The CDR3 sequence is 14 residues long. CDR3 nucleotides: TGTGCCAGCACCTTGTGGGAGGGGACGGCTGAAGCTTTCTTT. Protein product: CASTLWEGTAEAFF.

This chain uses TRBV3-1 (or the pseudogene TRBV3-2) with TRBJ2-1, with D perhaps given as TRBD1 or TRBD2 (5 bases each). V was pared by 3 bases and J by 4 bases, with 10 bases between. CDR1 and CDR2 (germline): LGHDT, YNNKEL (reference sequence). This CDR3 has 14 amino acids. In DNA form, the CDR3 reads TGTGCCAGCAGCCACCGGGACGGATACAATGAGCAGTTCTTC. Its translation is CASSHRDGYNEQFF.

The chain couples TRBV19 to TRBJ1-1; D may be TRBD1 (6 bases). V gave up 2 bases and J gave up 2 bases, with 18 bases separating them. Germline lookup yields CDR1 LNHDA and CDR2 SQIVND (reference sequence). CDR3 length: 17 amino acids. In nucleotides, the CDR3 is TGTGCCAGTAGTATAATTAGGCCGGGACACAGAAACACTGAAGCTTTCTTT. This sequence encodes CASSIIRPGHRNTEAFF.

As DNA, the CDR3 is TGTGCCAGCAGTGGACAGGGAAGCACTGAAGCTTTCTTT. The encoded protein is CASSGQGSTEAFF. The genes are TRBV12-3 or TRBV12-4 and TRBJ1-1, with 8 bases identical to TRBD1. The CDR3 totals 13 residues. V lost 5 bases to trimming and J lost 4 bases; unmatched junction nucleotides: 3.

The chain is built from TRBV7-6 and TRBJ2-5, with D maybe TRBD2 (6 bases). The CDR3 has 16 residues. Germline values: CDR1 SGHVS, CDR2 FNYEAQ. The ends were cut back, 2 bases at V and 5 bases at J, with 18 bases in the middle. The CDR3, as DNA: TGTGCCAGCAGCTTAATGGCGGGGTCAAAAGCGGAGACCCAGTACTTC. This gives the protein CASSLMAGSKAETQYF.

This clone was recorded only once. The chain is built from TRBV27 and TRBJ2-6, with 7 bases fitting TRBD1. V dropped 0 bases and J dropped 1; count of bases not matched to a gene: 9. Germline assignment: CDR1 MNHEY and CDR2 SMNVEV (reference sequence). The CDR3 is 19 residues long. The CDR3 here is CASSLSGGRGMSGANVLTF. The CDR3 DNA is TGTGCCAGCAGTTTATCTGGGGGCAGGGGGATGTCTGGGGCCAACGTCCTGACTTTC.

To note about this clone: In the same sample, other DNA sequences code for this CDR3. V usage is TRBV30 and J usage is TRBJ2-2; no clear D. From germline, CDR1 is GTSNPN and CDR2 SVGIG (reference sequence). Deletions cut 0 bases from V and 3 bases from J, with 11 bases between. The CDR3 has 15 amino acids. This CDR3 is CAWSVWGRDTGELFF. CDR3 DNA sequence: TGTGCCTGGAGTGTTTGGGGTCGGGACACCGGGGAGCTGTTTTTT.

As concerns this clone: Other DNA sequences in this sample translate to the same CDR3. The CDR3 reads CSVGTNTEAFF. The DNA for the CDR3 is TGCAGCGTTGGGACTAACACTGAAGCTTTCTTT. V and J are TRBV29-1 and TRBJ1-1, with D unresolved. Trimming took off 4 bases at V and 2 bases at J, with 5 bases between the two ends. This CDR3 contains 11 residues. Looked up from germline, CDR1 is SQVTM and CDR2 is ANQGSEA.

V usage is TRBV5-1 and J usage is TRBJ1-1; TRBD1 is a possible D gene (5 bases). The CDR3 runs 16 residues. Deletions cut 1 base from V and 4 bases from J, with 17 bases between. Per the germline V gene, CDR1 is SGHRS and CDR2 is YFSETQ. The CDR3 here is CASSLTELQGGTEAFF. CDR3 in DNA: TGCGCCAGCAGCTTGACCGAACTCCAGGGAGGCACTGAAGCTTTCTTT.

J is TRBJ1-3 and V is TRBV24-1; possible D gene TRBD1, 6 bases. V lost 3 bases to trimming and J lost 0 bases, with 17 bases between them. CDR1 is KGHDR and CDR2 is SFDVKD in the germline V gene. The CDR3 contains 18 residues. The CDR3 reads CATSDGTRGTLSGNTIYF. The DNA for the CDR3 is TGTGCCACCAGTGATGGAACGCGAGGGACACTCTCTGGAAACACCATATATTTT.

CDR3 sequence (DNA): TGTGCCAGCAATCAACGCGGGGGCACTGAAGCTTTCTTT. Amino acid sequence: CASNQRGGTEAFF. The chain is built from TRBV25-1 and TRBJ1-1; a weak D match, TRBD1 (5 bases). Germline CDR1 reads MGHDK; CDR2 reads SYGVNS. Trimming shortened V by 7 bases and J by 4 bases, and 13 bases separated the two germline ends. CDR3 size: 13 residues.

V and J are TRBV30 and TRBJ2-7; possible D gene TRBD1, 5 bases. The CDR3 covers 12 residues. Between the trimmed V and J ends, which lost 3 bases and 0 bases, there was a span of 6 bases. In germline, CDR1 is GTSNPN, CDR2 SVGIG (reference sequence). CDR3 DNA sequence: TGTGCCTGGAGAGGACACTCCTACGAGCAGTACTTC. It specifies CAWRGHSYEQYF.

CDR3 residues: CASSDRRVNTEAFF. The CDR3 bases are TGTGCCAGCAGCGATCGACGGGTGAACACTGAAGCTTTCTTT. The genes are TRBV5-5 and TRBJ1-1; D remains unclear. The CDR3 contains 14 residues. Germline assignment: CDR1 SGHKS and CDR2 YYEKEE (reference sequence). Trimming removed 4 bases from V and 0 bases from J, with 10 bases in between. The entire variable domain, with the rest obtained from reference TRBV5-5 and TRBJ1-1, is as follows: DAGVTQSPTHLIKTRGQQVTLRCSPISGHKSVSWYQQVLGQGPQFIFQYYEKEERGRGNFPDRFSARQFPNYSSELNVNALLLGDSALYLCASSDRRVNTEAFFGQGTRLTVV.

CDR3 amino acids: CASTRDTLYEQYF. As DNA, the CDR3 is TGTGCCAGCACCCGGGACACCTTATACGAGCAGTACTTC. The rearrangement uses TRBV6-5 and TRBJ2-7; TRBD1 might be the D (6 bases). This CDR3 contains 13 residues. V gave up 7 bases and J gave up 4 bases, with 14 bases separating them. CDR1 and CDR2 (germline): MNHEY, SVGAGI.

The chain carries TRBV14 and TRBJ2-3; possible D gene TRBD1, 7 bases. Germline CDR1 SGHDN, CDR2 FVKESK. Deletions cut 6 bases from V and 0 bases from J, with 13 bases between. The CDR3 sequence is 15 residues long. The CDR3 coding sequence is TGTGCCAGCAGACAGACAGGGACTAGCACAGATACGCAGTATTTT. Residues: CASRQTGTSTDTQYF.

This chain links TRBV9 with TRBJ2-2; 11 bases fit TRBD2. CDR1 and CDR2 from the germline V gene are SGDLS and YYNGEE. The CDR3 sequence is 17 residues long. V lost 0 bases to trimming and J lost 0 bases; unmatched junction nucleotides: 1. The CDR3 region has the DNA TGTGCCAGCAGCGTAGGGGGACTAGCGGCGAACACCGGGGAGCTGTTTTTT. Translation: CASSVGGLAANTGELFF.

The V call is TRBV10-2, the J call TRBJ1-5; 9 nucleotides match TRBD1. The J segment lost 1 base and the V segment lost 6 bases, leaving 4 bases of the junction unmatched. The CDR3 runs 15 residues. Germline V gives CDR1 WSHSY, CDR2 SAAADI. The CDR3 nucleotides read TGCGCCAGCAGATTACAGGGGGCGAGCAATCAGCCCCAGCATTTT. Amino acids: CASRLQGASNQPQHF.

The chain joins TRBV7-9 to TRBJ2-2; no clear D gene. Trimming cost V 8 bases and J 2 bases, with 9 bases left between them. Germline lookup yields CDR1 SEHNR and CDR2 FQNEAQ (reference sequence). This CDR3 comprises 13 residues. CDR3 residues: CASRDFNTGELFF. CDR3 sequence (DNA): TGTGCCAGCCGCGACTTTAACACCGGGGAGCTGTTTTTT.

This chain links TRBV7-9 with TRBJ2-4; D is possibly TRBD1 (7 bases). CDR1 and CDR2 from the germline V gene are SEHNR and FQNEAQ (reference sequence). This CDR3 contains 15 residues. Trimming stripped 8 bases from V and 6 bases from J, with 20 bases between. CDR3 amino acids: CASSSLGQGGNIQYF. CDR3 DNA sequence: TGTGCCAGCTCCTCTTTGGGGCAGGGGGGAAACATTCAGTACTTC.

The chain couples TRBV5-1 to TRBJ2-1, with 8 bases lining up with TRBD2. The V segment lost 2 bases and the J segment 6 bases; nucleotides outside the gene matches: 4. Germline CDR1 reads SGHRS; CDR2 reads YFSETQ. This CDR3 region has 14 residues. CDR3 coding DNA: TGCGCCAGCAGCTTCGGGGGGGACCTCAATGAGCAGTTCTTC. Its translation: CASSFGGDLNEQFF. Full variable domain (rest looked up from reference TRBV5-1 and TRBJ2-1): KAGVTQTPRYLIKTRGQQVTLSCSPISGHRSVSWYQQTPGQGLQFLFEYFSETQRNKGNFPGRFSGRQFSNSRSEMNVSTLELGDSALYLCASSFGGDLNEQFFGPGTRLTVL.

CDR3 loop: CASEQLNYGYTF. In DNA form, the CDR3 reads TGTGCCAGTGAACAGCTTAACTATGGCTACACCTTC. This chain uses TRBV19 with TRBJ1-2; D gene uncertain. CDR1 and CDR2 (germline): LNHDA, SQIVND (reference sequence). The CDR3 is made up of 12 amino acids. V shed 8 bases and J shed 1 base, with 8 bases lying between them.

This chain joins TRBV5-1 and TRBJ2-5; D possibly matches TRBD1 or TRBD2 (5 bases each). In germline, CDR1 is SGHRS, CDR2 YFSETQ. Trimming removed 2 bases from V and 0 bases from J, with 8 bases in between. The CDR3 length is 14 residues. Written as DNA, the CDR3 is TGCGCCAGCAGCTTCCGGGACGACCAAGAGACCCAGTACTTC. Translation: CASSFRDDQETQYF.

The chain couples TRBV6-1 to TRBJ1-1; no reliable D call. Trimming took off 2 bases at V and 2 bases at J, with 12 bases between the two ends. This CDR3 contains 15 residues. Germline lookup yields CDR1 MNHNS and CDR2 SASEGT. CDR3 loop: CASSEWAATNTEAFF. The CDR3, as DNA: TGTGCCAGCAGTGAATGGGCAGCAACTAACACTGAAGCTTTCTTT.